This T cell receptor (beta chain) was identified in a study of blood T cell repertoires in COVID-19. V shed 5 bases, J shed 0 bases, and the junction held 5 bases outside the gene matches. The CDR3 length is 16 residues. Germline V CDR1 and CDR2: SEHNR, FQNEAQ (reference sequence). TCRdb's table, derived via immunoSEQ multiplex PCR, lists solely in-frame clones and lacks some. The sample carries under 200,000 clones, more than 60% recorded once. This clone was detected only a few times. The TCR comes from an older man with acute or convalescent COVID-19. Source material: peripheral blood. The chain joins TRBV7-9 to TRBJ2-3; 10 bases match TRBD2. CDR3 sequence: CASSARTSGSTDTQYF. The DNA for the CDR3 is TGTGCCAGCAGCGCACGGACTAGCGGTAGCACAGATACGCAGTATTTT. Full variable domain (remainder filled in from reference TRBV7-9 and TRBJ2-3): DTGVSQNPRHKITKRGQNVTFRCDPISEHNRLYWYRQTLGQGPEFLTYFQNEAQLEKSRLLSDRFSAERPKGSFSTLEIQRTEQGDSAMYLCASSARTSGSTDTQYFGPGTRLTVL.